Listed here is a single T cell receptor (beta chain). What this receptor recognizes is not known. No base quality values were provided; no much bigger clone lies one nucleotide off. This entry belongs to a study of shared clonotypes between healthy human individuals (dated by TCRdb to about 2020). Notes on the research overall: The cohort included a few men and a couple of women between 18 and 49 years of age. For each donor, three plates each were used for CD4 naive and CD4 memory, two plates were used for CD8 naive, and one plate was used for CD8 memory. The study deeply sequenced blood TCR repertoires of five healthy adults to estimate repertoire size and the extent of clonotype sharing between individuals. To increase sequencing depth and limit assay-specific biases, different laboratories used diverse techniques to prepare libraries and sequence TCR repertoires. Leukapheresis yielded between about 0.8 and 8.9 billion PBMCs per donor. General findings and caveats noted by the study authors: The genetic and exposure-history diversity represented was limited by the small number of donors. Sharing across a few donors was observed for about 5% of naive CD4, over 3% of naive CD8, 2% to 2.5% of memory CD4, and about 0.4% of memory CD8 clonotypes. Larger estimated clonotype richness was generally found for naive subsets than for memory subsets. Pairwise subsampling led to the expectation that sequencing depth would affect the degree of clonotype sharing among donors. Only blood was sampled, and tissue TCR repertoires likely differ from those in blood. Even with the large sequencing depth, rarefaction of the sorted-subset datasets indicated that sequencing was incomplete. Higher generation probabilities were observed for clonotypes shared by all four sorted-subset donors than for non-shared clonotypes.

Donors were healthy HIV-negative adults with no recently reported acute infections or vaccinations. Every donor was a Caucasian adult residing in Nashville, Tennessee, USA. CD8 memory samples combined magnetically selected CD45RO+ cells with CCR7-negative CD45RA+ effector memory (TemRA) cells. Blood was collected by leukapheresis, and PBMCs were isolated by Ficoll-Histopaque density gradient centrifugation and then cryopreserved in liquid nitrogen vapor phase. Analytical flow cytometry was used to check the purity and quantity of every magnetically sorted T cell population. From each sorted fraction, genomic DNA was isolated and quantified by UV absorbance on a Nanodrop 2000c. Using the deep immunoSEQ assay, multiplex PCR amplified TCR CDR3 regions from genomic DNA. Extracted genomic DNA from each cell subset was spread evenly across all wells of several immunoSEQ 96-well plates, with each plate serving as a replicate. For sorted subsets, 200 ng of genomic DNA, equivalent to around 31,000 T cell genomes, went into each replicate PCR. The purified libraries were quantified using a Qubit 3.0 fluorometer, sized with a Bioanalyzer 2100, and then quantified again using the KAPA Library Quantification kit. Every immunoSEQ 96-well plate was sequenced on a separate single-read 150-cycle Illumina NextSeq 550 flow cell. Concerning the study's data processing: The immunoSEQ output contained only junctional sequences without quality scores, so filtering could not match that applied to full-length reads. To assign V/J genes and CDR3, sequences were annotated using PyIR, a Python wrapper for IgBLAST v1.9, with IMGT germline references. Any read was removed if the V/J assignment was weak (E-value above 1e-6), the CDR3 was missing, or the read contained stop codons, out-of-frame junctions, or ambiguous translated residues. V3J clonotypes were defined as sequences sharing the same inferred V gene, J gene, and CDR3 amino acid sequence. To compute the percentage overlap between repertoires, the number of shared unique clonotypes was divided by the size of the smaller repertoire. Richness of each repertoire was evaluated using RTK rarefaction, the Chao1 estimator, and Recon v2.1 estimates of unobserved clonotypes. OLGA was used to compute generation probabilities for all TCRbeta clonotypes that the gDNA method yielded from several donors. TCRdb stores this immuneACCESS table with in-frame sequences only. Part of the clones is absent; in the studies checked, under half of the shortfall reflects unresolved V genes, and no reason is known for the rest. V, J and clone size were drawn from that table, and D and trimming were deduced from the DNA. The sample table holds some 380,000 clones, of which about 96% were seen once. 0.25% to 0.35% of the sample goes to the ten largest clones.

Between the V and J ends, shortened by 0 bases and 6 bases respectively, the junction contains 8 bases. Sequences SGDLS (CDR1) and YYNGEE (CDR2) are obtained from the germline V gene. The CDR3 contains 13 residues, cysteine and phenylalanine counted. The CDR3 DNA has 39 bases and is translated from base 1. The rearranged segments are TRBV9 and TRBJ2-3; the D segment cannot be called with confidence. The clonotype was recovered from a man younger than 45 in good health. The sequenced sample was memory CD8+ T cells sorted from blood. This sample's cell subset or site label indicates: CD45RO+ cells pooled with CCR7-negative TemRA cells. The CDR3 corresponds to CASSVARRDTQYF. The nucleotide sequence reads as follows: TGTGCCAGCAGCGTAGCTCGGCGGGATACGCAGTATTTT.